This passage covers 26 T cell receptor beta chains from one sample sequenced in a study of OX40 agonist ivuxolimab in advanced cancers. The receptor library was made with the immunoSEQ multiplex PCR assay. Held by TCRdb, this immuneACCESS table contains in-frame sequences only and omits some clones. Under half of the omission traces to an unresolved V gene where checked; the cause of the rest is unknown. The sample contains 60,000 to 85,000 clones, 70% to 90% of them found a single time. The ten largest clonotypes hold 4% to 4.5% of the sample. The starting material was CD4+ or CD8+ T cells sorted from blood, obtained in a trial of the OX40 agonist ivuxolimab. All receptors derive from an adult with an advanced solid tumor such as melanoma, head and neck, liver or kidney cancer.

The V gene is TRBV5-1, the J gene TRBJ2-3; 7 bases align to TRBD2. From germline, CDR1 is SGHRS and CDR2 YFSETQ. The CDR3 sequence is 16 residues long. V lost 4 bases to trimming and J lost 2 bases; unmatched junction nucleotides: 10. CDR3 sequence: CASSPRGSGPTDTQYF. DNA for the CDR3: TGCGCCAGCAGCCCGCGGGGGTCGGGGCCCACAGATACGCAGTATTTT.

The chain joins TRBV7-2 to TRBJ1-1; 7 bases agree with TRBD1. V shed 5 bases, J shed 10 bases, and the junction held 13 bases outside the gene matches. Germline CDR1 is SGHTA and CDR2 is FQGNSA. The CDR3 runs 14 residues. CDR3 sequence reads: CASSTLDGAGGAFF. In DNA form, the CDR3 reads TGTGCCAGCAGCACCCTCGACGGGGCAGGGGGAGCTTTCTTT.

This clone was found once. The chain couples TRBV5-1 to TRBJ2-3; the D gene is possibly TRBD1 (6 bases). The germline V gene has CDR1 SGHRS and CDR2 YFSETQ. V was pared by 4 bases and J by 0 bases, with 12 bases between. This CDR3 contains 15 residues. CDR3 in amino acids: CASSPWTASTDTQYF. CDR3 DNA sequence: TGCGCCAGCAGCCCCTGGACAGCTAGCACAGATACGCAGTATTTT.

In DNA, the CDR3 is TGTGCCAGCAGTGTACAGGGGGCAAGGTACGAGCAGTACTTC. Protein product: CASSVQGARYEQYF. The gene calls are TRBV2 and TRBJ2-7, with 9 bases fitting TRBD1. From germline, CDR1 is SNHLY and CDR2 FYNNEI. The CDR3 is 14 residues long. V was clipped by 4 bases and J by 4 bases; unmatched bases: 5.

The chain couples TRBV30 to TRBJ2-3; no clear D gene. Germline V CDR1 and CDR2: GTSNPN, SVGIG (reference sequence). The CDR3 covers 10 residues. CDR3 sequence reads: CTAGTDTQYF. As DNA, the CDR3 is TGTACGGCTGGCACAGATACGCAGTATTTT.

The gene calls are TRBV11-2 and TRBJ2-3; D might be TRBD2 (7 bases). Germline CDR1 and CDR2: SGHAT and FQNNGV. V lost 5 bases, J lost 6 bases, and 12 bases lay in between. CDR3 length: 13 amino acids. In DNA, the CDR3 is TGTGCCAGCAGCCTAAGGGGGGGTGATACGCAGTATTTT. Residues: CASSLRGGDTQYF.

This rearrangement joins TRBV28 to TRBJ1-2, with 9 bases fitting TRBD1. The CDR3 contains 16 residues. The junction had 7 bases not matched to a gene; V was cut back by 1 base and J by 4 bases. The V gene's germline CDR1 is MDHEN and CDR2 SYDVKM. The CDR3 region is CASSLSGNRGPYGYTF. The CDR3 DNA is TGTGCCAGCAGTTTATCGGGGAACAGGGGGCCCTATGGCTACACCTTC.

The gene calls are TRBV20-1 and TRBJ1-4; D is possibly TRBD1 (6 bases). CDR3 size: 11 residues. Looked up from germline, CDR1 is DFQATT and CDR2 is SNEGSKA (reference sequence). The CDR3 region has the DNA TGCAGCGCAACAGACAGGGAAAAACTGTTTTTT. Protein product: CSATDREKLFF.

CDR3 sequence reads: CASSLAGQGYEQYF. The CDR3 bases are TGTGCCAGCAGCTTAGCGGGACAGGGCTACGAGCAGTACTTC. The rearrangement links TRBV7-3 to TRBJ2-7, with 9 nucleotides matching TRBD1. Losses at the gene ends were 2 bases for V and 3 bases for J; bases not matched to a gene: 2. The CDR3 extends over 14 amino acids. Per the germline V gene, CDR1 is SGHTA and CDR2 is FQGTGA.

The gene calls are TRBV7-9 and TRBJ2-5; 16 nucleotides align to TRBD2. The CDR3 loop spans 18 amino acids. V lost 5 bases to trimming and J lost 6 bases; unmatched junction nucleotides: 12. Germline CDR1 is SEHNR and CDR2 is FQNEAQ (reference sequence). The CDR3 DNA follows: TGTGCCAGCAGCACCGCCGGGACTAGCGGGAGGGCCACACAGACCCAGTACTTC. This translates into CASSTAGTSGRATQTQYF.

J is TRBJ2-3 and V is TRBV7-3; D assignment may be TRBD1 or TRBD2 (6 bases each). V lost 5 bases and J 1 base, leaving 13 bases between the germline ends. The CDR3 runs 15 residues. The germline CDR1 and CDR2 sequences are SGHTA and FQGTGA. This CDR3 reads CASSGGGSGTDTQYF. In DNA, the CDR3 is TGTGCCAGCAGCGGAGGGGGATCGGGCACAGATACGCAGTATTTT. Complete variable domain (other parts from reference TRBV7-3 and TRBJ2-3): GAGVSQTPSNKVTEKGKYVELRCDPISGHTALYWYRQSLGQGPEFLIYFQGTGAADDSGLPNDRFFAVRPEGSVSTLKIQRTERGDSAVYLCASSGGGSGTDTQYFGPGTRLTVL.

This chain connects TRBV30 to TRBJ1-4; unclear D gene. Germline V gives CDR1 GTSNPN, CDR2 SVGIG (reference sequence). V lost 4 bases and J 0 bases, leaving 6 bases between the germline ends. The CDR3 runs 13 residues. The CDR3 sequence: CAWNAATNEKLFF. CDR3 nucleotides: TGTGCCTGGAATGCAGCAACTAATGAAAAACTGTTTTTT.

This rearrangement joins TRBV19 to TRBJ1-4, with D unresolved. Trimming cost V 4 bases and J 8 bases, with 11 bases left between them. This CDR3 comprises 13 residues. CDR1 is LNHDA, CDR2 SQIVND, per germline (reference sequence). In nucleotides, the CDR3 is TGTGCCAGTAGTACCCTCTTTGCCGAAAAACTGTTTTTT. This sequence encodes CASSTLFAEKLFF.

The chain recombines TRBV30 with TRBJ1-1, with 11 bases matching TRBD1. The germline V gene has CDR1 GTSNPN and CDR2 SVGIG (reference sequence). Trimming at V came to 3 bases and at J to 3 bases, leaving 6 bases not matched to a gene. The CDR3 totals 15 residues. CDR3 bases: TGTGCCTGGAGCCAAGGACAGGGGGCGGACACTGAAGCTTTCTTT. Its protein is CAWSQGQGADTEAFF.

V gene TRBV9 combines with J gene TRBJ2-2; 10 nucleotides match TRBD2. CDR1 is SGDLS, CDR2 YYNGEE, per germline. This CDR3 has 16 amino acids. V shed 0 bases and J 5 bases; nucleotides not matched to a gene: 4. The CDR3 nucleotides read TGTGCCAGCAGCGTAGATAGTAGCGGGAGGACCGGGGAGCTGTTTTTT. It translates to CASSVDSSGRTGELFF. Based on the CDR3 plus reference TRBV9 and TRBJ2-2, the full variable domain is DSGVTQTPKHLITATGQRVTLRCSPRSGDLSVYWYQQSLDQGLQFLIQYYNGEERAKGNILERFSAQQFPDLHSELNLSSLELGDSALYFCASSVDSSGRTGELFFGEGSRLTVL.

CDR3 region: CASSPMGQGVSNQPQHF. CDR3 nucleotide sequence: TGCGCCAGCAGCCCGATGGGACAGGGGGTTAGCAATCAGCCCCAGCATTTT. The V call is TRBV5-1, the J call TRBJ1-5; 11 bases fit TRBD1. Trimming at V came to 4 bases and at J to 0 bases, leaving 6 bases not matched to a gene. The CDR3 is 17 amino acids. CDR1 is SGHRS and CDR2 is YFSETQ in the germline V gene.

The rearrangement uses TRBV7-3 and TRBJ2-5, with a tentative D call TRBD1 (5 bases). Looked up from germline, CDR1 is SGHTA and CDR2 is FQGTGA. The CDR3 contains 13 residues. V dropped 1 base and J dropped 7 bases, with 10 bases sitting between them. CDR3 DNA: TGTGCCAGCAGCTTAATAGGGGCTGGGACCCAGTACTTC. Translated, it gives CASSLIGAGTQYF.

This chain uses TRBV6-1 with TRBJ1-5; D may be TRBD1 (5 bases). Germline V gene lookup returns CDR1 MNHNS and CDR2 SASEGT. CDR3 length: 12 amino acids. Deletions cut 5 bases from V and 9 bases from J, with 11 bases between. CDR3 loop: CASSQSGGPQHF. CDR3 coding DNA: TGTGCCAGCAGTCAGTCGGGGGGGCCCCAGCATTTT.

This chain joins TRBV5-1 and TRBJ1-3; possible D gene TRBD1, 5 bases. V was cut by 2 bases and J by 0 bases, with 12 bases left in between. Germline V gene lookup returns CDR1 SGHRS and CDR2 YFSETQ. The CDR3 is 16 residues long. The CDR3 nucleotides are TGCGCCAGCAGCTTCGACAGCTTCATCTCTGGAAACACCATATATTTT. Its translation: CASSFDSFISGNTIYF.

This clone has only one observation. The chain employs TRBV5-1 and TRBJ1-1; 7 nucleotides match TRBD1. The V segment lost 0 bases and the J segment 1 base; nucleotides outside the gene matches: 12. The CDR3 covers 18 residues. Germline loops: CDR1 SGHRS, CDR2 YFSETQ. The CDR3 sequence: CASSLAGFGQAGNTEAFF. The CDR3 DNA follows: TGCGCCAGCAGCTTGGCCGGATTTGGACAGGCCGGGAACACTGAAGCTTTCTTT.

The V and J genes are TRBV7-8 and TRBJ1-2, with TRBD1 identical over 7 bases. The length of the CDR3 is 16 residues. CDR1 SGHVS and CDR2 FQNEAQ come from the germline V gene. V lost 2 bases to trimming and J lost 4 bases; unmatched junction nucleotides: 10. CDR3 sequence (DNA): TGTGCCAGCAGCTTACCCTCATCCAGGGGGACCTATGGCTACACCTTC. This gives the protein CASSLPSSRGTYGYTF.

This chain connects TRBV5-1 to TRBJ2-7; tentatively, D is TRBD2 (6 bases). The V and J ends lost 0 bases and 2 bases respectively, with 12 bases between them. This CDR3 has 15 residues. Germline CDR1 reads SGHRS; CDR2 reads YFSETQ. The CDR3 nucleotides read TGCGCCAGCAGCTTGGGTGGCGGGATGGCCTACGAGCAGTACTTC. This translates into CASSLGGGMAYEQYF.

The chain uses TRBV2 and TRBJ1-2, with D perhaps matching TRBD1 (6 bases). Trimming left V 8 bases short and J 0 bases short, with 10 bases between. This CDR3 spans 13 amino acids. Per the germline V gene, CDR1 is SNHLY and CDR2 is FYNNEI. The CDR3 DNA reads as TGTGCCAGCGTAGACAGGACTAACTATGGCTACACCTTC. Amino acid sequence: CASVDRTNYGYTF.

The rearrangement uses TRBV7-2 and TRBJ1-5; D unclear. This CDR3 contains 15 residues. The ends were cut back, 1 base at V and 5 bases at J, with 12 bases in the middle. Germline CDR1 is SGHTA and CDR2 is FQGNSA. The chain's CDR3 is CASSLERGLYQPQHF. The CDR3 bases are TGTGCCAGCAGCTTAGAACGAGGGCTATATCAGCCCCAGCATTTT.

This clone has a handful of counts. The chain has TRBV4-2 and TRBJ1-4, with D unclear. Trimming took 7 bases from V and 4 from J, leaving 19 bases between them. The CDR3 contains 16 residues. Germline V gene sequence: CDR1 LGHNA, CDR2 YNFKEQ. The CDR3 DNA is TGTGCCAGCACCCACCAAAGTGGGAGGTATAATGAAAAACTGTTTTTT. The encoded protein is CASTHQSGRYNEKLFF.

The chain employs TRBV18 and TRBJ1-4; 9 bases map to TRBD1. CDR3 length equals 16 residues. V gave up 4 bases and J gave up 7 bases; unmatched junction bases: 10. Germline CDR1 and CDR2: KGHSH and LQKENI. In DNA, the CDR3 is TGTGCCAGCTCACTTAACCTACGGGACAGGGTTGAAAAACTGTTTTTT. This sequence encodes CASSLNLRDRVEKLFF.